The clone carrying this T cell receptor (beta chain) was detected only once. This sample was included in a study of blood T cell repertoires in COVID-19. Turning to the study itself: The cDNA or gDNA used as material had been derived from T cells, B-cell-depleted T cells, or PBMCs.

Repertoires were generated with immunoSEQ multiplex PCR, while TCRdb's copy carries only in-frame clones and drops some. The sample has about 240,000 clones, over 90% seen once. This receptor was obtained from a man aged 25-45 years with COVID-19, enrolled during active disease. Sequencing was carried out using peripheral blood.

The CDR3 DNA follows: TGTGCCAGCAGCCAAGTTTCAGGGGAAGGTTCACCCCTCCACTTT. Its protein is CASSQVSGEGSPLHF. The rearrangement links TRBV3-1 (or the pseudogene TRBV3-2) to TRBJ1-6; perhaps TRBD1 as D (6 bases). CDR3 length: 15 amino acids. V was shortened by 1 base and J by 9 bases, with 13 bases between the two germline ends. CDR1 is LGHDT and CDR2 is YNNKEL in the germline V gene (reference sequence).